This T cell receptor beta chain was documented in a study of PD-1 blockade in classical Hodgkin lymphoma. Looking at the study overall: The nivolumab dose that patients received was 3 mg/kg, given intravenously every 2 weeks.

Broader study findings: Undefined causes, possibly disease activity or prior therapy, underlie the repertoire differences. Exclusion removed patients who began nivolumab under 1 year after ASCT. TCR diversity rose significantly by C4D1 in CD4+ but not CD8+ cells.

The CDR3 spans 14 residues. Trimming cost V 7 bases and J 6 bases, with 16 bases left between them. Germline V CDR1 and CDR2: MNHEY, SMNVEV (reference sequence). Concerning this clone itself: Its antigen remains unidentified.

This table comes from immunoSEQ multiplex PCR, and its TCRdb copy is limited to in-frame clones, with some not included. The data contain about 94,000 clones, nearly 90% of them seen just once; the ten biggest clones take up 9.5% to 12%. Every patient relapsed after autologous stem cell transplantation, and brentuximab vedotin exposure varied. This TCR derives from a human donor with classical Hodgkin lymphoma. V usage is TRBV27 and J usage is TRBJ1-5, with a weak D call TRBD1 (5 bases). The material sequenced was peripheral blood mononuclear cells (PBMCs), taken before the second cycle of nivolumab. In DNA form, the CDR3 reads TGTGCCAGCAACCCAAAGGCGGGACTTCAGCCCCAGCATTTT. It specifies CASNPKAGLQPQHF.